What follows are 19 T cell receptor beta chains derived from one specimen sequenced in a study of blood T cell repertoires in COVID-19. The table came from immunoSEQ multiplex PCR; TCRdb's copy has only in-frame clones and leaves some out. Here the sample spans approximately 90,000 clones, about 80% being singletons. The sequenced material came from peripheral blood. Source of these receptors: a human donor in a cohort sampled during active COVID-19.

V and J are TRBV7-8 and TRBJ2-5, with D unclear. Trimming stripped 5 bases from V and 5 bases from J, with 15 bases between. The V gene's germline CDR1 is SGHVS and CDR2 FQNEAQ. The CDR3 sequence is 14 residues long. This CDR3 reads CASSASWAWETQYF. The CDR3 DNA follows: TGTGCCAGCAGCGCCAGTTGGGCTTGGGAGACCCAGTACTTC.

This clone was recorded a few times. The chain couples TRBV7-3 to TRBJ2-3; D is uncertain. Germline CDR1 reads SGHTA; CDR2 reads FQGTGA. V lost 5 bases to trimming and J lost 6 bases, with 18 bases between them. This CDR3 has 15 residues. CDR3 coding DNA: TGTGCCAGCAGCCCCGGAGTCCTCTCCGGGGATACGCAGTATTTT. Its translation: CASSPGVLSGDTQYF. Variable domain in full (rest from reference TRBV7-3 and TRBJ2-3): GAGVSQTPSNKVTEKGKYVELRCDPISGHTALYWYRQSLGQGPEFLIYFQGTGAADDSGLPNDRFFAVRPEGSVSTLKIQRTERGDSAVYLCASSPGVLSGDTQYFGPGTRLTVL.

The chain recombines TRBV15 with TRBJ2-4; a weak D match, TRBD1 (6 bases). CDR3 length: 13 residues. Trimming took 5 bases from V and 15 from J, leaving 20 bases between them. CDR1 and CDR2 (germline): LNHNV, YYDKDF (reference sequence). The CDR3 loop reads CATSRMRTEGWYF. The CDR3, as DNA: TGTGCCACCAGCCGGATGAGGACAGAAGGGTGGTACTTC.

The chain employs TRBV5-6 and TRBJ2-7; 11 bases are shared with TRBD2. Germline V CDR1 and CDR2: SGHDT, YYEEEE. This CDR3 comprises 16 residues. Trimming took 1 base from V and 0 from J; bases not matched to a gene: 3. The CDR3 is CASSLLTSGVSYEQYF. CDR3 bases: TGTGCCAGCAGCTTGCTGACTAGCGGGGTCTCCTACGAGCAGTACTTC.

This clone was counted only a few times. The rearrangement uses TRBV7-8 and TRBJ2-1, with 16 bases aligning to TRBD2. CDR3 length equals 16 residues. V trimming: 3 bases; J trimming: 9 bases; junction bases outside the gene matches: 5. The germline gives CDR1 SGHVS, CDR2 FQNEAQ. The CDR3 DNA reads as TGTGCCAGCAGCTTGATGGGACTAGCGGGAGGGGGTGAGCAGTTCTTC. Its translation is CASSLMGLAGGGEQFF.

The V gene is TRBV27, the J gene TRBJ2-7, with a tentative D call TRBD1 (6 bases). There are 17 residues in the CDR3. Germline V lookup: CDR1 MNHEY, CDR2 SMNVEV (reference sequence). The ends were cut back, 3 bases at V and 2 bases at J, with 20 bases in the middle. The CDR3, as DNA: TGTGCCAGCAGTTTTCAAACTACAGGGTTACCCGCCTACGAGCAGTACTTC. It translates to CASSFQTTGLPAYEQYF.

The chain employs TRBV5-6 and TRBJ2-3; possible D gene TRBD2, 7 bases. The CDR3 is made up of 17 amino acids. In germline, CDR1 is SGHDT, CDR2 YYEEEE. Trimming took 4 bases from V and 3 from J, leaving 21 bases between them. The CDR3 loop reads CASSRARAGATTDTQYF. For the CDR3, the DNA is TGTGCCAGCAGCCGAGCGCGGGCGGGGGCGACGACAGATACGCAGTATTTT.

The chain links TRBV6-5 to TRBJ2-6; maybe TRBD1 (6 bases). V was shortened by 2 bases and J by 4 bases, with 9 bases between the two germline ends. The germline gives CDR1 MNHEY, CDR2 SVGAGI. The CDR3 is made up of 15 amino acids. The DNA for the CDR3 is TGTGCCAGCAGTTACAGGGGGTTGGGGGCCAACGTCCTGACTTTC. Translating it yields CASSYRGLGANVLTF.

This chain links TRBV9 with TRBJ2-5; a possible D gene is TRBD1 (5 bases). V gave up 0 bases and J gave up 5 bases, with 5 bases separating them. The germline CDR1 and CDR2 sequences are SGDLS and YYNGEE. This CDR3 is built from 12 residues. This chain's CDR3 is CASSVEGETQYF. DNA for the CDR3: TGTGCCAGCAGCGTAGAGGGGGAGACCCAGTACTTC.

This clone has only one observation. The V and J genes are TRBV7-6 and TRBJ2-5; 7 bases line up with TRBD1. CDR3 size: 14 residues. Germline CDR1 SGHVS, CDR2 FNYEAQ. V was pared by 5 bases and J by 3 bases, with 6 bases of the junction left unmatched. The CDR3 region is CASSPTGAEETQYF. CDR3 in DNA: TGTGCCAGCAGCCCCACAGGGGCCGAAGAGACCCAGTACTTC.

V usage is TRBV5-6 and J usage is TRBJ1-5, with D uncertain. V lost 2 bases, J lost 7 bases, and 7 bases lay in between. The CDR3 has 12 residues. Germline CDR1 SGHDT, CDR2 YYEEEE. The CDR3 DNA sequence: TGTGCCAGCAGCTTCGGAGGACAGCCCCAGCATTTT. This encodes CASSFGGQPQHF.

V and J are TRBV30 and TRBJ2-1; 10 positions agree with TRBD1. CDR3 length: 15 residues. CDR1 is GTSNPN and CDR2 is SVGIG in the germline V gene (reference sequence). Unmatched junction bases numbered 5, after V lost 4 bases and J lost 2 bases. In DNA, the CDR3 is TGTGCCTGGACCGTGGGGACAGGGGCCTACAATGAGCAGTTCTTC. This sequence encodes CAWTVGTGAYNEQFF.

The chain combines TRBV6-1 with TRBJ1-2; 7 bases are shared with TRBD1. Germline V lookup: CDR1 MNHNS, CDR2 SASEGT. V dropped 2 bases and J dropped 0; count of bases not matched to a gene: 3. The CDR3 runs 15 residues. This CDR3 is CASSETTGSNYGYTF. CDR3 bases: TGTGCCAGCAGTGAAACGACAGGGTCTAACTATGGCTACACCTTC.

The sample holds one count of this clone. The CDR3 protein is CASSERGLAGRVGGELFF. The CDR3 coding sequence is TGTGCCAGCAGTGAAAGGGGACTAGCGGGAAGAGTAGGCGGGGAGCTGTTTTTT. The chain is built from TRBV2 and TRBJ2-2; 13 nucleotides line up with TRBD2. CDR3 length equals 18 residues. The J segment lost 7 bases and the V segment lost 2 bases, leaving 10 bases of the junction unmatched. The V gene's germline CDR1 is SNHLY and CDR2 FYNNEI.

This chain links TRBV6-4 with TRBJ1-1; D unclear. Germline lookup yields CDR1 MRHNA and CDR2 SNTAGT. The CDR3 runs to 15 residues. V gave up 6 bases and J gave up 2 bases, with 16 bases separating them. CDR3 coding DNA: TGTGCCAGCAGGATAGAGGAGGGCCCTAACACTGAAGCTTTCTTT. Amino acid sequence: CASRIEEGPNTEAFF.

V gene TRBV5-8 combines with J gene TRBJ1-4; the D is unclear. There are 14 residues in the CDR3. CDR1 is SGHTS, CDR2 YDEGEE, per germline. Trimming stripped 0 bases from V and 4 bases from J, with 7 bases between. In nucleotides, the CDR3 is TGTGCCAGCAGCTTGGGGCAGGATAATGAAAAACTGTTTTTT. Amino acid sequence: CASSLGQDNEKLFF.

The chain is built from TRBV7-2 and TRBJ2-3, with TRBD2 as a possible D gene (6 bases). CDR3 size: 15 residues. Germline CDR1 is SGHTA and CDR2 is FQGNSA. V was shortened by 2 bases and J by 4 bases, with 13 bases between the two germline ends. For the CDR3, the DNA is TGTGCCAGCAGCTTACGCGGGAAGGTTCCAGATACGCAGTATTTT. Translation gives CASSLRGKVPDTQYF.

This chain joins TRBV30 and TRBJ2-5; 8 positions match TRBD2. Germline CDR1 reads GTSNPN; CDR2 reads SVGIG (reference sequence). CDR3 length equals 15 residues. V lost 3 bases, J lost 6 bases, and 12 bases stayed unmatched. The CDR3 protein is CAWSALSGIGKTQYF. The CDR3 DNA reads TGTGCCTGGAGCGCCCTTAGCGGGATAGGAAAGACCCAGTACTTC.

The J gene is TRBJ2-3, the V gene TRBV6-6; 10 bases are a match to TRBD1. Trimming took 5 bases from V and 4 from J; bases not matched to a gene: 3. CDR3 length equals 14 residues. Germline values: CDR1 MNHNY, CDR2 SVGAGI (reference sequence). CDR3 loop: CASSQTGGPDTQYF. In DNA, the CDR3 is TGTGCCAGCAGTCAGACAGGGGGCCCAGATACGCAGTATTTT.